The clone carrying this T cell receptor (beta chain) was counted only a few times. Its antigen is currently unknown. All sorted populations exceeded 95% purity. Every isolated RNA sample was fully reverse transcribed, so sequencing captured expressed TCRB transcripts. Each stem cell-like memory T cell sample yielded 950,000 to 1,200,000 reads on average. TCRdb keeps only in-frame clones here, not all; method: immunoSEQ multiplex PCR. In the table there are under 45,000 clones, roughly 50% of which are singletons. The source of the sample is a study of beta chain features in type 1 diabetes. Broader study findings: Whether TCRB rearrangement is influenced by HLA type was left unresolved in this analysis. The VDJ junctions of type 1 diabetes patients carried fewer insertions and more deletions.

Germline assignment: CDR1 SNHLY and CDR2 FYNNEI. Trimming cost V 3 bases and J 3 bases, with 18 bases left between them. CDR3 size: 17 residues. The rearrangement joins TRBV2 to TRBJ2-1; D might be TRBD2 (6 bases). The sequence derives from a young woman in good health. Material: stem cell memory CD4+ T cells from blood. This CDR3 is CASSDMEGGIFYNEQFF. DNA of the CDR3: TGTGCCAGCAGTGACATGGAGGGAGGAATTTTCTACAATGAGCAGTTCTTC.